This entry concerns a single TCR beta chain. The antigen remains unidentified. This sample stems from a study of cytomegalovirus exposure and HLA in healthy donors. For the study at large: T cells numbering around 170 million yielded some 100 million unique TCR beta sequences in an earlier analysis.

Primers included in the PCR were 60 Vbeta and 13 Jbeta primers. The protocol was immunoSEQ multiplex PCR, while the TCRdb copy is restricted to in-frame clones and leaves out a portion. The sample consists of 130,000 or so clones, just under 80% of them appearing once. Study findings and constraints: Some V segments, including TRBV6-2 and TRBV6-3, were excluded as indistinguishable.

Donors likely had unrecorded immune exposures despite being nominally healthy when sampled. Per the germline V gene, CDR1 is SGHRS and CDR2 is YFSETQ. Trimming took 3 bases from V and 0 from J; bases not matched to a gene: 6. The CDR3 runs to 16 residues. Sequencing was performed on PBMCs. The receptor comes from a woman between 18 and 30 years old in good health and CMV-seronegative. This chain joins TRBV5-1 and TRBJ1-3, with TRBD1 matching 7 bases. CDR3 sequence (DNA): TGCGCCAGCAGCTCGTCACAGGGGATCTCTGGAAACACCATATATTTT. Translating gives CASSSSQGISGNTIYF.